Listed below are T cell receptor beta chains from one sample, sequenced in a study of CD8+ T cells in alopecia areata. Clones were read by immunoSEQ multiplex PCR, and TCRdb kept only the in-frame ones, dropping some. The profile shows approximately 180,000 clones, approximately 52% of them singletons. Specimen: CD4+ T cells sorted from blood, collected at roughly week 55, from a patient treated with tofacitinib. The receptors derive from a human donor with alopecia areata. Both conserved end residues are part of each CDR3. A D gene is named only where the DNA matches it firmly. The listing skips clone size in some rows; elsewhere it reads once, few, many or a size class.

J gene: TRBJ2-2; V gene: TRBV30; clone size: -; D gene: -; CDR3 DNA: TGTGCCTGCAATGGAATGGCGAACACCGGGGAGCTGTTTTTT; CDR3 protein: CACNGMANTGELFF
J gene: TRBJ1-2; V gene: TRBV7-3; clone size: -; D gene: -; CDR3 DNA: TGTGCCAGCAGCTTGGATCCCGGGACACCCTATGGCTACACCTTC; CDR3 protein: CASSLDPGTPYGYTF
J gene: TRBJ1-5; V gene: TRBV9; clone size: -; D gene: -; CDR3 DNA: TGTGCCAGCAGCGTCGGAACAGGGTCCAATCAGCCCCAGCATTTT; CDR3 protein: CASSVGTGSNQPQHF
J gene: TRBJ2-3; V gene: TRBV9; clone size: few; D gene: -; CDR3 DNA: TGTGCCAGCAGCGGGAGGACAGCCACAGATACGCAGTATTTT; CDR3 protein: CASSGRTATDTQYF
J gene: TRBJ1-6; V gene: TRBV14; clone size: -; D gene: TRBD1; CDR3 DNA: TGTGCCAGCAGCCAGAGACAGGGGGCAGGTAATTCACCCCTCCACTTT; CDR3 protein: CASSQRQGAGNSPLHF
J gene: TRBJ2-2; V gene: TRBV5-1; clone size: -; D gene: -; CDR3 DNA: TGCGCCAGCAGCTTGGTATTGGGGTACACCGGGGAGCTGTTTTTT; CDR3 protein: CASSLVLGYTGELFF
J gene: TRBJ2-3; V gene: TRBV10-3; clone size: -; D gene: -; CDR3 DNA: TGTGCCATCAGTGTAGACTCAGATACGCAGTATTTT; CDR3 protein: CAISVDSDTQYF
J gene: TRBJ2-7; V gene: TRBV7-2; clone size: -; D gene: -; CDR3 DNA: TGTGCCAGCAGCTTAAGCCACGTCGGGGGTGCGGTGGTGCAGTACTTC; CDR3 protein: CASSLSHVGGAVVQYF
J gene: TRBJ2-5; V gene: TRBV15; clone size: -; D gene: -; CDR3 DNA: TGTGCCACCAGCAGAGGTGGCGGGGAGACCCAGTACTTC; CDR3 protein: CATSRGGGETQYF
J gene: TRBJ2-1; V gene: TRBV29-1; clone size: -; D gene: TRBD2; CDR3 DNA: TGCAGCGTCACGACTAGCGGCAATGAGCAGTTCTTC; CDR3 protein: CSVTTSGNEQFF
J gene: TRBJ1-1; V gene: TRBV5-1; clone size: -; D gene: -; CDR3 DNA: TGCGCCAGCAGCTCTGACAGGATGAACACTGAAGCTTTCTTT; CDR3 protein: CASSSDRMNTEAFF
J gene: TRBJ2-6; V gene: TRBV5-1; clone size: -; D gene: -; CDR3 DNA: TGCGCCAGCAGCTTAAGCTCTGGGGCCAACGTCCTGACTTTC; CDR3 protein: CASSLSSGANVLTF
J gene: TRBJ1-5; V gene: TRBV19; clone size: few; D gene: -; CDR3 DNA: TGTGCCAGTAGTATGGGGGGTCAGCCCCAGCATTTT; CDR3 protein: CASSMGGQPQHF
J gene: TRBJ2-7; V gene: TRBV9; clone size: once; D gene: -; CDR3 DNA: TGTGCCAGCAGCGTAGCTACAGGGCGCTACGAGCAGTACTTC; CDR3 protein: CASSVATGRYEQYF
J gene: TRBJ2-5; V gene: TRBV5-1; clone size: -; D gene: -; CDR3 DNA: TGCGCCAGCAGCGCCGGACGGCACCAAGAGACCCAGTACTTC; CDR3 protein: CASSAGRHQETQYF
J gene: TRBJ1-5; V gene: TRBV5-1; clone size: -; D gene: -; CDR3 DNA: TGCGCCAGCAGCGCCTCGGGGCAGGGCAATCAGCCCCAGCATTTT; CDR3 protein: CASSASGQGNQPQHF
J gene: TRBJ1-2; V gene: TRBV4-1; clone size: -; D gene: TRBD1; CDR3 DNA: TGCGCCAGCAGCCAAGGGACAGGGGTTGATGGCTACACCTTC; CDR3 protein: CASSQGTGVDGYTF
J gene: TRBJ1-2; V gene: TRBV5-1; clone size: -; D gene: -; CDR3 DNA: TGCGCCAGCAGCACCGCGGACAGCAACTATGGCTACACCTTC; CDR3 protein: CASSTADSNYGYTF
J gene: TRBJ1-2; V gene: TRBV5-6; clone size: -; D gene: -; CDR3 DNA: TGTGCCAGCAGCGCGAACCGCGGACTGAAAAACTTC; CDR3 protein: CASSANRGLKNF
J gene: TRBJ1-6; V gene: TRBV30; clone size: once; D gene: TRBD1; CDR3 DNA: TGTGCCTGGAAGGGACAGCATAATTCACCCCTCCACTTT; CDR3 protein: CAWKGQHNSPLHF
J gene: TRBJ1-2; V gene: TRBV30; clone size: -; D gene: TRBD1; CDR3 DNA: TGTGCCTGGAGTGTAGCGACAGGGGGCTGGGGCTACACCTTC; CDR3 protein: CAWSVATGGWGYTF
J gene: TRBJ1-5; V gene: TRBV6-1; clone size: -; D gene: -; CDR3 DNA: TGTGCCAGCCAACAGCGTAGCAATCAGCCCCAGCATTTT; CDR3 protein: CASQQRSNQPQHF
J gene: TRBJ2-2; V gene: TRBV4-1; clone size: -; D gene: TRBD1; CDR3 DNA: TGCGCCAGCAGCCAAGCCCGGGACAGGGTGGCTACCGGGGAGCTGTTTTTT; CDR3 protein: CASSQARDRVATGELFF
J gene: TRBJ1-1; V gene: TRBV29-1; clone size: -; D gene: -; CDR3 DNA: TGCAGCGTTGAAAGGGCCGCCGTTCTCGCTGAAGCTTTCTTT; CDR3 protein: CSVERAAVLAEAFF